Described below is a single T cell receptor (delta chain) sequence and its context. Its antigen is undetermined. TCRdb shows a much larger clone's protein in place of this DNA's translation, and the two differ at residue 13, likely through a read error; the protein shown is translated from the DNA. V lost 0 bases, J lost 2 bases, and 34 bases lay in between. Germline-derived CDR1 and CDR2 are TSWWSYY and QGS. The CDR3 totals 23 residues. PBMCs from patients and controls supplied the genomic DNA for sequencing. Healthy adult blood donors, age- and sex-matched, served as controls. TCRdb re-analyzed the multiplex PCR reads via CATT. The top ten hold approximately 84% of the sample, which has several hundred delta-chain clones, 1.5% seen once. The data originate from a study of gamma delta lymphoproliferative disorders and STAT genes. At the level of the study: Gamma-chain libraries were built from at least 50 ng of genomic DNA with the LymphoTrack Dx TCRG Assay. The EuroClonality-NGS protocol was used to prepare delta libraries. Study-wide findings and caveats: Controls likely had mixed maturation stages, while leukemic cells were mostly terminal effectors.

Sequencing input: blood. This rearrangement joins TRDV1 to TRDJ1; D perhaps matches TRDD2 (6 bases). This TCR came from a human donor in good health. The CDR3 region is CALGELHFSSSGLLFLRTDKLIF. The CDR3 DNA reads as TGTGCTCTTGGGGAACTCCACTTTTCTTCCTCCGGGCTTCTGTTTTTAAGAACCGATAAACTCATCTTT.